This T cell receptor (beta chain) is drawn from a study of OX40 agonist ivuxolimab in advanced cancers. TCRdb's table, derived via immunoSEQ multiplex PCR, lists solely in-frame clones and lacks some. The sample records 50,000 or so clones, approximately 90% being singletons. V shed 1 base and J shed 5 bases, with 11 bases lying between them. Germline V lookup: CDR1 LNHDA, CDR2 SQIVND (reference sequence). The CDR3 runs 15 residues. The chain combines TRBV19 with TRBJ2-2, with D tentatively TRBD2 (6 bases). The receptor was derived from an adult with an advanced solid tumor such as melanoma, head and neck, liver or kidney cancer. Sequencing used CD4+ or CD8+ T cells sorted from blood, obtained in a trial of the OX40 agonist ivuxolimab. This CDR3 reads CASSIGSRGTGELFF. For the CDR3, the DNA is TGTGCCAGTAGTATAGGGTCCCGGGGGACCGGGGAGCTGTTTTTT.